Below are 6 T cell receptor beta chains sequenced from a single sample in a study of T-cell memory formation after mild COVID-19. Each CDR3 protein is one row after TCRdb ran MiXCR on the 5' RACE reads. This repertoire shows 500,000 to 600,000 distinct CDR3 sequences, roughly 18% found once; its top ten account for around 13%. The sample taken for sequencing was PBMCs or a T cell subset sorted from them (not recorded which). Source of these receptors: an adult woman who had mild COVID-19 (a few samples of this study predate the infection). Cell type and time point are not known.

This clonotype turned up a few times. The genes are TRBV5-5 and TRBJ1-6; D ambiguous. Germline CDR1 is SGHKS and CDR2 is YYEKEE (reference sequence). This CDR3 contains 14 residues. Trimming cost V 0 bases and J 7 bases, with 8 bases left between them. CDR3 in amino acids: CASSLESVNSPLHF. The CDR3 DNA is TGTGCCAGCAGCTTGGAAAGTGTAAATTCACCCCTCCACTTT.

The J gene is TRBJ2-1, the V gene TRBV5-6; 8 nucleotides match TRBD2. V shed 6 bases, J shed 4 bases, and the junction held 15 bases outside the gene matches. CDR1 is SGHDT, CDR2 YYEEEE, per germline. This CDR3 contains 17 residues. The CDR3 loop reads CASTLRRGAPNYNEQFF. The CDR3 nucleotides are TGTGCCAGCACTCTACGGCGGGGGGCTCCCAATTACAATGAGCAGTTCTTC.

This clonotype was counted a few times. The chain employs TRBV2 and TRBJ2-7, with D maybe TRBD2 (5 bases). CDR3 size: 14 residues. Trimming stripped 6 bases from V and 4 bases from J, with 16 bases between. Germline-derived CDR1 and CDR2 are SNHLY and FYNNEI. CDR3 region: CASRQLVAVYEQYF. CDR3 bases: TGTGCCAGCAGACAACTAGTGGCGGTGTACGAGCAGTACTTC.

This clonotype turned up a few times. The V gene is TRBV10-3, the J gene TRBJ2-1, with TRBD2 as a possible D gene (5 bases). The CDR3 sequence is 15 residues long. The germline CDR1 and CDR2 sequences are ENHRY and SYGVKD. V lost 4 bases, J lost 0 bases, and 10 bases lay in between. The CDR3 reads CAISASLTSYNEQFF. The CDR3 DNA sequence: TGTGCCATCAGTGCTAGCCTTACCTCCTACAATGAGCAGTTCTTC.

This chain uses TRBV18 with TRBJ1-1; 7 bases fit TRBD1. In germline, CDR1 is KGHSH, CDR2 LQKENI. The CDR3 is made up of 15 amino acids. The trim removed 3 bases at V and 0 bases at J, leaving 4 bases unmatched. CDR3 coding DNA: TGTGCCAGCTCACCCCAGGGACAGCTGAACACTGAAGCTTTCTTT. Protein product: CASSPQGQLNTEAFF.

This chain joins TRBV7-3 and TRBJ2-5; TRBD2 matches 11 bases. There are 15 residues in the CDR3. J lost 7 bases, V lost 8 bases, and 12 bases had no gene match. Germline V gene lookup returns CDR1 SGHTA and CDR2 FQGTGA. For the CDR3, the DNA is TGTGCCAGCGCCTTGACTAGCGGGGCCTTTGGGACCCAGTACTTC. Amino acid sequence: CASALTSGAFGTQYF.